The 5 T cell receptor beta chains below were found in one sample sequenced in a study of blood T cell repertoires in COVID-19 (dated by TCRdb to the early 2020s). The library was built by means of the immunoSEQ multiplex PCR assay. Sourced from immuneACCESS, this table was stored by TCRdb with only in-frame sequences that have V and J called. A share of the clones is absent; for the studies checked, an unresolved V gene accounts for under half, and the remainder has no known explanation. This sample holds around 81,000 clones; 83% were observed only once. 40% to 45% of the sample rests with the top ten. Source material: peripheral blood. All receptors come from an elderly man with acute or convalescent COVID-19.

This clone was seen a single time. This chain joins TRBV19 and TRBJ2-7; TRBD2 is a possible D gene (5 bases). V lost 6 bases and J lost 5, with 14 bases in between. There are 13 residues in the CDR3. Germline CDR1 and CDR2: LNHDA and SQIVND (reference sequence). CDR3 sequence reads: CASSRNEGDEQYF. CDR3 coding DNA: TGTGCCAGTAGCCGAAATGAGGGAGACGAGCAGTACTTC.

The J gene is TRBJ1-6, the V gene TRBV4-3, with D unclear. The CDR3 covers 14 residues. Trimming cost V 1 base and J 7 bases, with 8 bases left between them. Per germline, CDR1 LGHNA and CDR2 YSLEER. The CDR3 region is CASSQGAGNSPLHF. For the CDR3, the DNA is TGCGCCAGCAGCCAAGGGGCGGGGAATTCACCCCTCCACTTT.

The rearrangement joins TRBV6-2 or TRBV6-3 to TRBJ1-5; D is possibly TRBD1 (5 bases). Between the trimmed V and J ends, which lost 5 bases and 4 bases, there was a span of 21 bases. Germline V lookup: CDR1 MNHEY, CDR2 SVGEGT. The CDR3 consists of 17 residues. CDR3 sequence reads: CASSDLARGLGNQPQHF. Here the CDR3 DNA reads TGTGCCAGCAGTGACCTCGCGCGGGGCTTGGGGAATCAGCCCCAGCATTTT.

The rearrangement uses TRBV27 and TRBJ1-2; 8 positions agree with TRBD1. The CDR3 consists of 14 residues. With V trimmed by 5 bases and J by 4 bases, 6 bases remained unmatched. Germline V gene lookup returns CDR1 MNHEY and CDR2 SMNVEV (reference sequence). The CDR3 region is CASSLRDRGYGYTF. CDR3 in DNA: TGTGCCAGCAGTCTCCGAGACAGGGGCTATGGCTACACCTTC.

V gene TRBV7-3 combines with J gene TRBJ2-1; TRBD2 might be the D (7 bases). CDR1 and CDR2 (germline): SGHTA, FQGTGA. CDR3 length equals 15 residues. The V gene lost 2 bases and the J gene lost 5 bases, with 13 bases spanning the gap. CDR3 DNA sequence: TGTGCCAGCAGCTTAGAGGGGGGGCGACACAATGAGCAGTTCTTC. Translation: CASSLEGGRHNEQFF. Full variable domain (outside the CDR3, taken from reference TRBV7-3 and TRBJ2-1): GAGVSQTPSNKVTEKGKYVELRCDPISGHTALYWYRQSLGQGPEFLIYFQGTGAADDSGLPNDRFFAVRPEGSVSTLKIQRTERGDSAVYLCASSLEGGRHNEQFFGPGTRLTVL.